One sample yielded the 20 T cell receptor beta chains listed below, sequenced in a study of T cells after yellow fever vaccination. In TCRdb, the 5' RACE reads were re-called with MiXCR into one record per CDR3 protein. The data hold 100,000 or so distinct CDR3 sequences, with 7.5% to 10% observed a single time. The specimen was CD8+ T cells not binding an NS4B(214-222) dextramer, sorted from PBMCs, collected less than 18 days after the first yellow fever vaccination. The receptor set was obtained from a man aged 18 to 35 who received the YFV17D yellow fever vaccine.

This clonotype was seen more than once but under ten times. The chain recombines TRBV4-1 with TRBJ2-3, with D perhaps given as TRBD1 or TRBD2 (5 bases each). The CDR3 has 16 amino acids. V was cut by 5 bases and J by 0 bases, with 15 bases left in between. Germline V CDR1 and CDR2: MGHRA, YSYEKL. CDR3 DNA sequence: TGCGCCAGCAGCGGAGGCTTAGGACATAGCACAGATACGCAGTATTTT. Translating it yields CASSGGLGHSTDTQYF.

The V gene is TRBV10-3, the J gene TRBJ2-7, with TRBD1 as a possible D gene (5 bases). This CDR3 contains 14 residues. Germline CDR1 reads ENHRY; CDR2 reads SYGVKD. Deletions cut 4 bases from V and 2 bases from J, with 12 bases between. CDR3 sequence: CAISAGMGPYEQYF. The DNA of the CDR3 is TGTGCCATCAGTGCTGGGATGGGGCCCTACGAGCAGTACTTC.

This clonotype occurred a few times. This chain connects TRBV6-2 or TRBV6-3 to TRBJ2-1; D might be TRBD1 (5 bases). CDR3 length: 16 residues. V lost 7 bases to trimming and J lost 5 bases, with 21 bases between them. The germline CDR1 and CDR2 sequences are MNHEY and SVGEGT. CDR3 sequence reads: CASTLQGRMSDNEQFF. The CDR3 bases are TGTGCCAGCACCCTCCAGGGCAGGATGTCGGACAATGAGCAGTTCTTC.

This clonotype appeared a few times. The V call is TRBV29-1, the J call TRBJ1-3, with no clear D. Germline CDR1 and CDR2: SQVTM and ANQGSEA. The CDR3 is 14 residues long. V gave up 8 bases and J gave up 0 bases, with 14 bases separating them. The CDR3 reads CSYFRANSGNTIYF. CDR3 bases: TGCAGCTATTTTCGGGCCAACTCTGGAAACACCATATATTTT.

The sample holds a few counts of this clonotype. The chain has TRBV5-1 and TRBJ2-6; 8 bases align to TRBD1. CDR1 is SGHRS, CDR2 YFSETQ, per germline. The CDR3 covers 18 residues. J lost 0 bases, V lost 7 bases, and 12 bases had no gene match. The CDR3 spells CASDSGTGSFSGANVLTF. In DNA form, the CDR3 reads TGCGCCAGCGACTCCGGGACAGGTAGTTTCTCTGGGGCCAACGTCCTGACTTTC.

This clonotype was detected many times. This chain uses TRBV9 with TRBJ2-7, with 16 bases fitting TRBD2. The CDR3 consists of 16 residues. Germline trimming cut 4 bases from V and 4 bases from J; bases unmatched to any gene: 5. Germline V lookup: CDR1 SGDLS, CDR2 YYNGEE. The CDR3 nucleotides are TGTGCCAGCAGCCCGAGGGGACTAGCGGGGGGGTACGAGCAGTACTTC. Encoded protein: CASSPRGLAGGYEQYF.

This chain uses TRBV7-2 with TRBJ2-1; 8 positions agree with TRBD2. This CDR3 contains 15 residues. Germline lookup yields CDR1 SGHTA and CDR2 FQGNSA. The V gene end was trimmed by 6 bases and the J gene end by 4 bases; junction bases not matched to a gene: 8. Here the CDR3 DNA reads TGTGCCAGCAGGGTCTTAGCGGGGCGTTACAATGAGCAGTTCTTC. As protein: CASRVLAGRYNEQFF.

The chain uses TRBV7-3 and TRBJ1-1; TRBD1 might be the D (5 bases). This CDR3 contains 13 residues. Germline CDR1 and CDR2: SGHTA and FQGTGA. With 6 bases removed from V and 4 bases from J, the gap between germline ends came to 12 bases. Here the CDR3 DNA reads TGTGCCAGCAGTCGGGACCCCAGCACTGAAGCTTTCTTT. Translated: CASSRDPSTEAFF.

The chain uses TRBV6-5 and TRBJ2-3; D is unclear. V gave up 0 bases and J gave up 5 bases, with 3 bases separating them. The germline CDR1 and CDR2 sequences are MNHEY and SVGAGI. The CDR3 runs to 12 residues. DNA for the CDR3: TGTGCCAGCAGTTACTCCGGAGATACGCAGTATTTT. Its protein is CASSYSGDTQYF.

This clonotype was seen ten or more times. The chain uses TRBV4-3 and TRBJ2-1; D gene unclear. Germline CDR1 is LGHNA and CDR2 is YSLEER. The V gene lost 0 bases and the J gene lost 0 bases, with 12 bases spanning the gap. This CDR3 is 17 amino acids long. The CDR3, as DNA: TGCGCCAGCAGCCAAGAAAATCGTTGGGGCTCCTACAATGAGCAGTTCTTC. Protein: CASSQENRWGSYNEQFF.

Only a few counts were recorded for this clonotype. This rearrangement joins TRBV7-2 to TRBJ1-1, with D perhaps matching TRBD1 (6 bases). This CDR3 region has 12 residues. V lost 5 bases and J lost 7, with 11 bases in between. Germline CDR1 and CDR2: SGHTA and FQGNSA. The CDR3 sequence is CASSLVGGEAFF. The CDR3 DNA follows: TGTGCCAGCAGCCTAGTAGGGGGTGAAGCTTTCTTT.

Concerning this clonotype: One end of the junction is discordant with germline, which a read error may explain. V gene TRBV3-1 combines with J gene TRBJ1-2; D uncertain. Germline loops: CDR1 LGHDT, CDR2 YNNKEL (reference sequence). The CDR3 runs 19 residues. The CDR3 here is CASSQDHDPGPASKYGYTF. The DNA for the CDR3 is TGTGCCAGCAGCCAAGACCATGATCCCGGTCCGGCCTCTAAATATGGCTACACCTTC.

This chain links TRBV4-3 with TRBJ1-6; D is uncertain. This CDR3 has 17 amino acids. Trimming removed 0 bases at V and 0 bases at J, with 9 bases between. CDR1 and CDR2 (germline): LGHNA, YSLEER. The CDR3: CASSQEGVSSYNSPLHF. For the CDR3, the DNA is TGCGCCAGCAGCCAAGAAGGTGTCAGCTCCTATAATTCACCCCTCCACTTT.

This clonotype was observed many times. CDR3 region: CASSNVNNEQFF. The CDR3 coding sequence is TGTGCCAGCAGCAACGTAAACAATGAGCAGTTCTTC. The chain recombines TRBV6-5 with TRBJ2-1; no clear D gene. Germline V CDR1 and CDR2: MNHEY, SVGAGI. V lost 6 bases and J 5 bases, leaving 8 bases between the germline ends. The CDR3 is 12 amino acids.

The V gene is TRBV6-1, the J gene TRBJ1-2; 10 bases align to TRBD1. The germline gives CDR1 MNHNS, CDR2 SASEGT. The ends lost 5 bases at V and 7 bases at J; junction bases unmatched: 7. The CDR3 covers 14 residues. CDR3 DNA sequence: TGTGCCAGCAGTCCCGGGACAGGGGTTACTGGCTACACCTTC. Its translation is CASSPGTGVTGYTF.

The chain joins TRBV7-8 to TRBJ2-7, with 12 bases fitting TRBD2. Germline V gene sequence: CDR1 SGHVS, CDR2 FQNEAQ. V was pared by 4 bases and J by 2 bases, with 6 bases of the junction left unmatched. There are 16 residues in the CDR3. The CDR3 region has the DNA TGTGCCAGCAGCTCAATTACTAGCGGGGGGCCCTACGAGCAGTACTTC. Translating it yields CASSSITSGGPYEQYF.

This clonotype was found a few times. This sequence joins TRBV4-1 and TRBJ2-7; a weak D match, TRBD1 (5 bases). V was shortened by 0 bases and J by 6 bases, with 12 bases between the two germline ends. The V gene's germline CDR1 is MGHRA and CDR2 YSYEKL. This CDR3 has 14 amino acids. Here the CDR3 reads CASSQDLGAREQYF. The CDR3 DNA reads as TGCGCCAGCAGCCAAGATCTTGGGGCTCGCGAGCAGTACTTC.

The J gene is TRBJ2-1, the V gene TRBV27; possible D gene TRBD1, 5 bases. V lost 6 bases and J 7 bases, leaving 13 bases between the germline ends. Germline CDR1 and CDR2: MNHEY and SMNVEV (reference sequence). The CDR3 is 13 residues long. In DNA, the CDR3 is TGTGCCAGCAGCATACTAAAGGGGAATGAGCAGTTCTTC. Protein product: CASSILKGNEQFF.

The J gene is TRBJ2-6, the V gene TRBV5-6, with D tentatively TRBD1 or TRBD2 (5 bases each). Germline V lookup: CDR1 SGHDT, CDR2 YYEEEE. This CDR3 comprises 18 residues. Trimming took 9 bases from V and 1 from J, leaving 23 bases between them. CDR3 region: CAIGLGVTRSSGANVLTF. The CDR3 region has the DNA TGTGCCATCGGCCTGGGGGTCACCAGGTCATCTGGGGCCAACGTCCTGACTTTC.

In its sample, this clonotype was seen many times. The genes are TRBV5-1 and TRBJ2-3; 8 nucleotides line up with TRBD2. The germline V gene encodes CDR1 SGHRS and CDR2 YFSETQ. The CDR3 is 16 residues long. Trimming took 2 bases from V and 1 from J; bases not matched to a gene: 6. The CDR3 bases are TGCGCCAGCAGCTTTGGATACGGGGGGGGCACAGATACGCAGTATTTT. Translated, it gives CASSFGYGGGTDTQYF.